This TCR beta chain was sequenced in a study of OX40 agonist ivuxolimab in advanced cancers. The wider study: The drug used for patients, ivuxolimab, was an agonistic anti-OX40 (CD134) antibody. Study results and limitations: Low levels of normalized T-cell clonal expansion also appeared in some nonresponders. CD4+ T cells averaged fewer expanded clones than CD8+ T cells.

The CDR3 contains 13 residues. CDR1 and CDR2 (germline): MNHEY, SVGAGI. The V end was cut by 2 bases, the J end by 2 bases, with 6 bases between. As to this clone: Its antigen is currently unknown. Distinct nucleotide sequences in the sample also encode this CDR3.

Assay used: immunoSEQ multiplex PCR; TCRdb lists only in-frame clones, some missing. The sample holds around 140,000 clones, around 93% seen once. The TCR was taken from an adult with an advanced solid tumor such as melanoma, head and neck, liver or kidney cancer. The material sequenced was CD4+ or CD8+ T cells sorted from blood, taken in a trial of the OX40 agonist ivuxolimab. This chain uses TRBV6-5 with TRBJ1-1; a possible D gene is TRBD1 (5 bases). CDR3 nucleotides: TGTGCCAGCAGTTACAGGGGTAACACTGAAGCTTTCTTT. This codes for CASSYRGNTEAFF.